The present T cell receptor beta chain was sequenced within a study of blood T cell repertoires in COVID-19. Looking at the study overall: Material from acute and convalescent COVID-19 was sourced from the United States, Italy and Spain. PBMCs, B-cell-depleted T cells, or T cells provided the cDNA or gDNA that made up the material.

Authors' methods: Reference gene primer amplification in the assay estimated nucleated cell counts. Measured with immunoSEQ multiplex PCR; TCRdb has only the in-frame clones, and not every one. V, J and clone size are those of that table, while D and trimming were read from the DNA. Among 200,000 or so clones listed, 75% to 90% were seen once. The sequenced material came from peripheral blood. The TCR was taken from a man between 65 and 85 years old with active or convalescent COVID-19.

The CDR3 sequence is CASSLRSGQPDTQYF. CDR3 bases: TGTGCCAGCAGCCTCCGTTCGGGACAACCAGATACGCAGTATTTT. This chain links TRBV6-4 with TRBJ2-3; tentative D call: TRBD1 (6 bases). V dropped 6 bases and J dropped 4 bases, with 17 bases sitting between them. The CDR3 consists of 15 residues. CDR1 MRHNA and CDR2 SNTAGT come from the germline V gene.